The entry below describes one TCR beta chain. Its specificity is not known. These data come from a study of vaccination effects on CD4 cells after COVID-19. Overall study: Post-vaccine samples followed the second dose by a median of 72 days. IL-2 at roughly 9.7 IU/ml and peptides at about 10 ug/ml were added to cultured PBMC, approximately 2 million per well.

Isolating CD4+ T cells followed approximately 11 days of culture. Two-dose vaccination with either BNT162b2 or mRNA-1273 was given to the participants. Assay: immunoSEQ multiplex PCR; the TCRdb copy retains only in-frame clones and omits some. Of 70,000 or so clones listed, around 67% are singletons. The CDR3 runs to 15 residues. CDR1 is SGHTA and CDR2 is FQGTGA in the germline V gene. The V and J ends lost 2 bases and 1 base, in that order; junction bases with no gene match: 2. General study findings and limits: Convalescent patients were scarce in the study, and it lacked early post-infection timepoints.

This receptor was obtained from a human donor who received a COVID-19 vaccine. Sequenced here: CD4+ T cells from PBMCs cultured without peptide, sampled after COVID-19 vaccination. V gene TRBV7-3 combines with J gene TRBJ2-3; TRBD1 agrees at 8 bases. CDR3 DNA: TGTGCCAGCAGCTTATCGGGACAGGGCACAGATACGCAGTATTTT. This translates into CASSLSGQGTDTQYF.